One TCR beta chain is described in this entry. These data come from a study of OX40 agonist ivuxolimab in advanced cancers. Here immunoSEQ multiplex PCR was the method, and the copy in TCRdb shows in-frame clones only, minus some. The data contain around 62,000 clones, roughly 90% of them singletons. Germline CDR1 is SGHNT and CDR2 is YYREEE (reference sequence). V was trimmed by 2 bases and J by 7 bases, leaving 18 bases between them. The CDR3 is made up of 15 amino acids. The sample consisted of CD4+ or CD8+ T cells sorted from blood, taken in a trial of the OX40 agonist ivuxolimab. This receptor was obtained from an adult with an advanced solid tumor such as melanoma, head and neck, liver or kidney cancer. The chain links TRBV5-4 to TRBJ1-2, with a possible D match to TRBD1 (5 bases). CDR3 residues: CASSFNMDTSGGYTF. The CDR3 bases are TGTGCCAGCAGCTTCAACATGGACACCTCCGGTGGCTACACCTTC.